What follows are 3 T cell receptor beta chains derived from one specimen sequenced in a study of blood T cell repertoires in COVID-19. Some clones are missing from TCRdb's copy, which holds only in-frame ones; the method was immunoSEQ multiplex PCR. The profile shows more than 200,000 clones, 86% of them singletons. Source material: peripheral blood. Receptor source: a woman aged 45-59 years with COVID-19, enrolled during active disease.

The V call is TRBV13, the J call TRBJ2-1; 12 bases agree with TRBD1. Looked up from germline, CDR1 is PRHDT and CDR2 is FYEKMQ (reference sequence). CDR3 length: 19 residues. With 4 bases clipped from V and 8 bases from J, the junction kept 18 bases outside the gene matches. CDR3 DNA: TGTGCCAGCAGCTCTTCCGGGACAGGGGGCGGACTTTCGTACGATGAGCAGTTCTTC. Translation: CASSSSGTGGGLSYDEQFF.

The chain recombines TRBV15 with TRBJ1-2, with 11 bases that match TRBD1. This CDR3 is built from 17 residues. Germline V CDR1 and CDR2: LNHNV, YYDKDF (reference sequence). The junction had 10 bases not matched to a gene; V was cut back by 1 base and J by 6 bases. The CDR3 sequence: CATSRAGQGAERDGYTF. The CDR3 region has the DNA TGTGCCACCAGCAGAGCAGGACAGGGGGCGGAGAGGGATGGCTACACCTTC.

The chain employs TRBV13 and TRBJ2-1; maybe TRBD2 (6 bases). V dropped 0 bases and J dropped 12 bases, with 9 bases sitting between them. The germline gives CDR1 PRHDT, CDR2 FYEKMQ (reference sequence). The CDR3 extends over 12 amino acids. The CDR3 reads CASSLGGLSQFF. The CDR3 DNA sequence: TGTGCCAGCAGCTTAGGGGGACTCTCGCAGTTCTTC.